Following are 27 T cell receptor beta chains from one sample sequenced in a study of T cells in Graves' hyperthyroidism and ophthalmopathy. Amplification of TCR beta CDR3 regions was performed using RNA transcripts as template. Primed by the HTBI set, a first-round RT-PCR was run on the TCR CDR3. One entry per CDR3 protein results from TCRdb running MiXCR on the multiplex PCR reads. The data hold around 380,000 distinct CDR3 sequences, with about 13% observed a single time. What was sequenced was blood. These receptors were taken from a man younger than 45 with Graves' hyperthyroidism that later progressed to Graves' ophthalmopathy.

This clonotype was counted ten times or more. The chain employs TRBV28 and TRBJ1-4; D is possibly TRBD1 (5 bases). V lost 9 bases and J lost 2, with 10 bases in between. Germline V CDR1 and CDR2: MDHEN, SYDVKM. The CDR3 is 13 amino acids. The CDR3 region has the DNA TGTGCCAGTCTCGAGGGGACTAATGAAAAACTGTTTTTT. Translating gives CASLEGTNEKLFF. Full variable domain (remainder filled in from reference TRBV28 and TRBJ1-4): DVKVTQSSRYLVKRTGEKVFLECVQDMDHENMFWYRQDPGLGLRLIYFSYDVKMKEKGDIPEGYSVSREKKERFSLILESASTNQTSMYLCASLEGTNEKLFFGSGTQLSVL.

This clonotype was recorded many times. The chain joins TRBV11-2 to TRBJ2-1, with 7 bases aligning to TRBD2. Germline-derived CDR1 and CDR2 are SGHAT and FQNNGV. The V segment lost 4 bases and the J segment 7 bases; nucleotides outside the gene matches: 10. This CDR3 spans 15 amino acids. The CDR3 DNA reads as TGTGCCAGCAGCTCGACCCCCGGGACTACAAATGAGCAGTTCTTC. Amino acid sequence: CASSSTPGTTNEQFF.

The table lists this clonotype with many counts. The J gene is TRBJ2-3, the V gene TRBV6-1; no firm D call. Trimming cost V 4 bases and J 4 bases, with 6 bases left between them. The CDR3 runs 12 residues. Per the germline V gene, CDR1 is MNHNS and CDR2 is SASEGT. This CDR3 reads CASSAVADTQYF. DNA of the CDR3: TGTGCCAGCAGTGCCGTTGCAGATACGCAGTATTTT.

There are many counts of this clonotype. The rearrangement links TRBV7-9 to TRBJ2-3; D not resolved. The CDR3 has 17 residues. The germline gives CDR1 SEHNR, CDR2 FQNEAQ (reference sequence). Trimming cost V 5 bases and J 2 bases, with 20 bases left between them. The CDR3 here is CASSQFMGPRNTDTQYF. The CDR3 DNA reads TGTGCCAGCAGCCAATTTATGGGTCCTCGTAACACAGATACGCAGTATTTT.

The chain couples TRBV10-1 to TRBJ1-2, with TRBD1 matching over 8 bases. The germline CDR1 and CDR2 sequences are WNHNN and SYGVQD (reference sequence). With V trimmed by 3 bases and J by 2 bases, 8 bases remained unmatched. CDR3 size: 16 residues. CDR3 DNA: TGCGCCAGCAGTGAAGGGAAGGACAGGGCAAACTATGGCTACACCTTC. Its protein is CASSEGKDRANYGYTF.

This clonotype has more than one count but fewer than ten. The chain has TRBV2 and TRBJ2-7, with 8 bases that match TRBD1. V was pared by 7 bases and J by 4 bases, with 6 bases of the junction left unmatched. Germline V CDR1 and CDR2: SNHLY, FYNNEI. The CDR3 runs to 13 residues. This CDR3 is CASKETGVYEQYF. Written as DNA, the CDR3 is TGTGCCAGCAAGGAGACAGGGGTGTACGAGCAGTACTTC.

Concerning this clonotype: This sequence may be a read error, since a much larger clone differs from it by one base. The CDR3 spells CASSPLYRGSGNTIYF. Here the CDR3 DNA reads TGTGCCAGCAGTCCCCTCTACAGGGGATCGGGAAACACCATATATTTT. The chain is built from TRBV27 and TRBJ1-3, with TRBD1 identical over 7 bases. This CDR3 is built from 16 residues. In germline, CDR1 is MNHEY, CDR2 SMNVEV (reference sequence). J lost 4 bases, V lost 5 bases, and 11 bases had no gene match.

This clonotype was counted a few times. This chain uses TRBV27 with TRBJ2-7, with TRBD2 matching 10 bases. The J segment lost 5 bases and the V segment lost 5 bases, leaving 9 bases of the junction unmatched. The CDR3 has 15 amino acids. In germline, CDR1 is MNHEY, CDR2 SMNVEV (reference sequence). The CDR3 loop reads CASSLSTSGRHEQYF. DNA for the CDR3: TGTGCCAGCAGTCTCTCGACTAGCGGGCGTCACGAGCAGTACTTC.

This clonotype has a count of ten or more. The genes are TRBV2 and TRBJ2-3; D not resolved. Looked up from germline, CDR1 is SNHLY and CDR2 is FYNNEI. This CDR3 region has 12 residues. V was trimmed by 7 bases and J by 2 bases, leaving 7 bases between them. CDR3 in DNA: TGTGCCAGCATTAGGCTCACAGATACGCAGTATTTT. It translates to CASIRLTDTQYF.

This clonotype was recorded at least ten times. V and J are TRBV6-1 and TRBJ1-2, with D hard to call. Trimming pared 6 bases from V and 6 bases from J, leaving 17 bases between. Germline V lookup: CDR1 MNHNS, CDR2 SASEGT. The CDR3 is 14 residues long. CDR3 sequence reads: CASSEPSNRHGYTF. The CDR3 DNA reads TGTGCCAGCAGCGAGCCCTCAAATCGGCATGGCTACACCTTC.

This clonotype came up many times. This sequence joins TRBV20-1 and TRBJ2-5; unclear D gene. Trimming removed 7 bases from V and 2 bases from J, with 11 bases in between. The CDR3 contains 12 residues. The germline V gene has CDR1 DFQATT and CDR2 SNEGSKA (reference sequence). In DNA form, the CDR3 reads TGCAGTGGTTCCGGGCAGCAAGAGACCCAGTACTTC. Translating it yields CSGSGQQETQYF.

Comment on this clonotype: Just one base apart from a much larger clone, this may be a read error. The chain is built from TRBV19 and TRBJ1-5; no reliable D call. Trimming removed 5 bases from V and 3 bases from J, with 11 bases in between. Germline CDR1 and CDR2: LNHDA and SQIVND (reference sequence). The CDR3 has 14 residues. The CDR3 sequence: CASSYGRLNQPQHF. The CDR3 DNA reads TGTGCCAGTAGTTATGGCAGGCTCAATCAGCCCCAGCATTTT.

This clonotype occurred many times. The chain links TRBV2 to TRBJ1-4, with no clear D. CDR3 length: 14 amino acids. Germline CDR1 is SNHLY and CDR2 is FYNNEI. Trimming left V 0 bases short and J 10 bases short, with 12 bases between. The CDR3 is CASSEALPNRKLFF. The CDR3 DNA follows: TGTGCCAGCAGTGAAGCGTTACCCAACCGAAAACTGTTTTTT.

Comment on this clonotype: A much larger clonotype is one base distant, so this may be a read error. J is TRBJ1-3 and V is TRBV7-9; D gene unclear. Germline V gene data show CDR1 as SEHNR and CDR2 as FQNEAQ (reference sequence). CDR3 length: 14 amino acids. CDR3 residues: CASSLRQSGSTIYF. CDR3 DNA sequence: TGTGCCAGCAGCTTAAGGCAGTCTGGAAGCACCATATATTTT.

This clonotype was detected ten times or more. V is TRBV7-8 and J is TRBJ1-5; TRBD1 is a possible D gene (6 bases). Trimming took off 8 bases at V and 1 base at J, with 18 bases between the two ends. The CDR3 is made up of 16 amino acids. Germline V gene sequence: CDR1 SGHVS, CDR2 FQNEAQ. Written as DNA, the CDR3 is TGTGCCAGCGGATTAACACTAGGGGGAAGCAATCAGCCCCAGCATTTT. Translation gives CASGLTLGGSNQPQHF.

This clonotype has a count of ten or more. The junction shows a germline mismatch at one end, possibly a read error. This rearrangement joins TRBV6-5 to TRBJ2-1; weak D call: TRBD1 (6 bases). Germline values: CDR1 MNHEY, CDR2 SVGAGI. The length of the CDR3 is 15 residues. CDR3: CANSYSAGEYNEQFF. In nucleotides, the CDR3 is TGTGCCAACAGTTACTCGGCAGGGGAATACAATGAGCAGTTCTTC.

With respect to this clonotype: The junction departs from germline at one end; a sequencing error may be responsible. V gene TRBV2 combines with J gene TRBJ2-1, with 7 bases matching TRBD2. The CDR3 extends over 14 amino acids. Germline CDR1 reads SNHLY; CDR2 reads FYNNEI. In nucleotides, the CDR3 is TGTGCCAGCAGGACTAGCTCACGGAATAATGAGCAGTCCTTC. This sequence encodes CASRTSSRNNEQSF.

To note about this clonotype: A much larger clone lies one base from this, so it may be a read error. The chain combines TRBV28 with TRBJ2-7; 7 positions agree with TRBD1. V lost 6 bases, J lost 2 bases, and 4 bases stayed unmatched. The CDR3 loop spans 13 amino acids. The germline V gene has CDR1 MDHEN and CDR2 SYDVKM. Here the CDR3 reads CASRTGHPYEQYF. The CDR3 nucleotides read TGTGCCAGCAGGACAGGGCACCCCTACGAGCAGTACTTC.

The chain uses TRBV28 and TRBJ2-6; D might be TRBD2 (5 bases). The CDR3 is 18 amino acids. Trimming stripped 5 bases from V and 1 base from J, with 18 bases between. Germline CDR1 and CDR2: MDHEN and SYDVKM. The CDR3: CASSPRLDSQSGANVLTF. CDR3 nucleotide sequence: TGTGCCAGCAGTCCCCGCTTGGACTCTCAATCTGGGGCCAACGTCCTGACTTTC.

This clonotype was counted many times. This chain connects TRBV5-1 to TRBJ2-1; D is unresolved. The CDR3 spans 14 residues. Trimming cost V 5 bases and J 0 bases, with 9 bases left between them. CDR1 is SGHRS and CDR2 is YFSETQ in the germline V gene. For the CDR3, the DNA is TGCGCCAGCAGGGTCTTGAGCTCCTACAATGAGCAGTTCTTC. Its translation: CASRVLSSYNEQFF.

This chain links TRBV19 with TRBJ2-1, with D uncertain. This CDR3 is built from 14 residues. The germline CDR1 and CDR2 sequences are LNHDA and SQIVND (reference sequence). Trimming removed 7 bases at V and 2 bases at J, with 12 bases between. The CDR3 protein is CASKMEQAYNEQFF. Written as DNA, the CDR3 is TGTGCCAGTAAAATGGAGCAAGCCTACAATGAGCAGTTCTTC.

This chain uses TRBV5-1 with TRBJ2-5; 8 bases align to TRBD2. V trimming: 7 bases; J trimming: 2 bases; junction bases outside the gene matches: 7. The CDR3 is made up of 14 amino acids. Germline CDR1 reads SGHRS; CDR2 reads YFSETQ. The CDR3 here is CASARGGNQETQYF. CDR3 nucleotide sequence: TGCGCCAGCGCACGCGGGGGGAATCAAGAGACCCAGTACTTC.

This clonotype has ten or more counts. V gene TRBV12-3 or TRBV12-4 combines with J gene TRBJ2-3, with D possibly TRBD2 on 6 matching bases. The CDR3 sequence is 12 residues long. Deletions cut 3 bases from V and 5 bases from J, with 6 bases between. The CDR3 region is CASSLGGDTQYF. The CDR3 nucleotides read TGTGCCAGCAGTTTGGGGGGAGATACGCAGTATTTT.

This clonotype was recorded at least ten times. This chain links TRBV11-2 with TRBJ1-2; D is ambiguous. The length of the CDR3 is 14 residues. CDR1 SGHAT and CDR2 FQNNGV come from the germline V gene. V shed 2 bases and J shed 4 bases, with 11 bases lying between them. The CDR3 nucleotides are TGTGCCAGCAGCTTAATGGCAGCCCTCTATGGCTACACCTTC. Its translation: CASSLMAALYGYTF.

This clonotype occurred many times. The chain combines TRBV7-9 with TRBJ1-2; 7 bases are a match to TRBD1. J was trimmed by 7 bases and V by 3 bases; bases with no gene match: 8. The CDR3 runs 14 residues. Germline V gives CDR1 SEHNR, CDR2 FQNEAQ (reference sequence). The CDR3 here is CASSFPTGKIGYTF. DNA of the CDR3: TGTGCCAGCAGCTTTCCGACAGGGAAGATTGGCTACACCTTC.

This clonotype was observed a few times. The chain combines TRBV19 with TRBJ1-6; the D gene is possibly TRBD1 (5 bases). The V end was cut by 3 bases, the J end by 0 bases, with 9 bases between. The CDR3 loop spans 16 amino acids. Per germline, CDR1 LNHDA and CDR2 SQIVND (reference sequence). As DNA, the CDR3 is TGTGCCAGTAGTATCGGGGCATACTCCTATAATTCACCCCTCCACTTT. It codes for CASSIGAYSYNSPLHF.

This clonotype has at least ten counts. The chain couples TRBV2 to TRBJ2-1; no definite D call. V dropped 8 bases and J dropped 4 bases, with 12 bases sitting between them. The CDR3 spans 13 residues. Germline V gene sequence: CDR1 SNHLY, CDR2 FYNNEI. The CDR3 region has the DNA TGTGCCAGCCGCCTACTACGGTACAATGAGCAGTTCTTC. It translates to CASRLLRYNEQFF. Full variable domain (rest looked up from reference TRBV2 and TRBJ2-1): EPEVTQTPSHQVTQMGQEVILRCVPISNHLYFYWYRQILGQKVEFLVSFYNNEISEKSEIFDDQFSVERPDGSNFTLKIRSTKLEDSAMYFCASRLLRYNEQFFGPGTRLTVL.